These T cell receptor beta chains were read from a single sample in a study of cytomegalovirus exposure and HLA in healthy donors. The protocol was immunoSEQ multiplex PCR, while the TCRdb copy is restricted to in-frame clones and leaves out a portion. The sample carries some 61,000 clones, approximately 97% recorded once. Input material: PBMCs. These receptors came from a woman under 30 in good health and CMV-seropositive. The CDR3 runs from the conserved cysteine through the conserved F or W. A D gene is named only where the DNA matches it firmly. For some rows the clone size is stated as once, few or many, or as a class when expanded; others skip it.

j_call,v_call,clone_size,d_call,cdr3_aa,cdr3_nt
TRBJ2-3,TRBV5-1,.,TRBD1,CASSLWDRVTDTQYF,TGCGCCAGCAGCTTGTGGGACAGGGTCACAGATACGCAGTATTTT
TRBJ1-1,TRBV7-9,once,.,CASSSTQNTEAFF,TGTGCCAGCAGCTCGACTCAGAACACTGAAGCTTTCTTT
TRBJ1-4,TRBV11-2,.,TRBD1,CASSYWDRRLEKLFF,TGTGCCAGCAGCTATTGGGACAGACGGTTGGAAAAACTGTTTTTT
TRBJ2-1,TRBV5-1,.,TRBD1,CASSFGTGESEQFF,TGCGCCAGCAGCTTCGGGACAGGGGAATCTGAGCAGTTCTTC
TRBJ2-1,TRBV6-1,.,.,CASSALFGARSSYNEQFF,TGTGCCAGCAGTGCGTTGTTTGGGGCGCGGAGCTCCTACAATGAGCAGTTCTTC
TRBJ2-5,TRBV27,.,.,CASSSSPETQYF,TGTGCCAGCAGCTCCTCCCCCGAGACCCAGTACTTC
TRBJ1-2,TRBV13,.,.,CASSGKTGVEYGYTF,TGTGCCAGCAGCGGGAAAACAGGAGTCGAGTATGGCTACACCTTC
TRBJ2-1,TRBV5-5,.,TRBD1,CASSLKGASYNEQFF,TGTGCCAGCAGCTTGAAGGGGGCCTCCTACAATGAGCAGTTCTTC
TRBJ2-1,TRBV6-4,.,.,CASSDLSGASYNEQFF,TGTGCCAGCAGTGACCTCAGCGGAGCAAGCTACAATGAGCAGTTCTTC
TRBJ2-3,TRBV28,.,TRBD2,CASRGTSGVDSTDTQYF,TGTGCCAGCAGAGGGACTAGCGGGGTCGATAGCACAGATACGCAGTATTTT
TRBJ1-1,TRBV27,once,TRBD1,CASSSGQVIMNTEAFF,TGTGCCAGCAGTTCCGGACAGGTTATAATGAACACTGAAGCTTTCTTT
TRBJ2-7,TRBV28,.,TRBD1,CASSLDRGMTYEQYF,TGTGCCAGCAGTTTAGACAGGGGGATGACCTACGAGCAGTACTTC
TRBJ2-7,TRBV5-4,once,.,CASSQDLAPYEQYF,TGTGCCAGCAGCCAAGATCTAGCGCCTTACGAGCAGTACTTC
TRBJ1-3,TRBV7-9,.,TRBD1,CASSSYPMGQGGNTIYF,TGTGCCAGCAGCTCCTACCCCATGGGACAGGGAGGAAACACCATATATTTT
TRBJ2-1,TRBV6-5,.,TRBD1,CASSYRTGGGYNEQFF,TGTGCCAGCAGTTACCGGACAGGGGGCGGCTACAATGAGCAGTTCTTC
TRBJ1-1,TRBV29-1,.,.,CSVEPRNTEAFF,TGCAGCGTTGAACCCCGGAACACTGAAGCTTTCTTT
TRBJ2-5,TRBV6-1,.,TRBD2,CASSEVRLAGRETQYF,TGTGCCAGCAGTGAGGTCCGACTAGCGGGACGAGAGACCCAGTACTTC
TRBJ1-1,TRBV27,.,.,CASSSTGESEAFF,TGTGCCAGCAGTTCCACAGGAGAGTCTGAAGCTTTCTTT
TRBJ1-1,TRBV28,.,TRBD1,CASSTDDRGPPEAFF,TGTGCCAGCAGTACGGACGACAGGGGGCCCCCTGAAGCTTTCTTT
TRBJ2-5,TRBV13,.,TRBD2,CASSLRVDSGRTEETQYF,TGTGCCAGCAGCTTAAGGGTTGATAGCGGGAGGACGGAAGAGACCCAGTACTTC
TRBJ1-5,TRBV28,.,.,CASRVSGRLRGQPQHF,TGTGCCAGCAGAGTGTCCGGGAGGCTCCGAGGTCAGCCCCAGCATTTT
TRBJ1-2,TRBV9,.,TRBD1,CASSGSDRGSNYGYTF,TGTGCCAGCAGCGGATCGGACAGGGGGTCTAACTATGGCTACACCTTC
TRBJ2-1,TRBV7-9,.,.,CASTPSSVTYNEQFF,TGTGCCAGCACCCCCTCCAGCGTTACCTACAATGAGCAGTTCTTC
TRBJ1-1,TRBV6-1,.,.,CASSEPTDAGSEAFF,TGTGCCAGCAGTGAGCCGACTGATGCGGGGTCTGAAGCTTTCTTT
TRBJ1-2,TRBV9,.,.,CASSYRDTDIYGYTF,TGTGCCAGCAGCTACCGGGACACCGATATCTATGGCTACACCTTC
TRBJ2-5,TRBV5-6,.,.,CASSLADRGATQYF,TGTGCCAGCAGCTTGGCAGATCGGGGGGCGACCCAGTACTTC
TRBJ1-2,TRBV5-8,.,.,CASSLQSGKLNYGYTF,TGTGCCAGCAGCTTGCAATCGGGGAAACTTAACTATGGCTACACCTTC
TRBJ2-7,TRBV10-3,.,.,CAIAGLSYEQYF,TGTGCCATCGCGGGTCTCTCCTACGAGCAGTACTTC
TRBJ2-5,TRBV5-1,.,.,CASSLRSQAETQYF,TGCGCCAGCAGCTTGAGGTCACAGGCAGAGACCCAGTACTTC
TRBJ2-3,TRBV9,.,TRBD2,CASSVGGSGTDTQYF,TGTGCCAGCAGCGTAGGTGGTAGCGGGACAGATACGCAGTATTTT
TRBJ2-5,TRBV7-9,.,TRBD2,CASSLVSLREGRVETQYF,TGTGCCAGCAGCTTAGTCTCTCTGCGGGAGGGCCGGGTAGAGACCCAGTACTTC
TRBJ1-1,TRBV6-5,.,TRBD1,CASSRQGAADTEAFF,TGTGCCAGCAGCCGACAGGGGGCGGCGGACACTGAAGCTTTCTTT
TRBJ1-5,TRBV30,.,.,CAWGEGEISNQPQHF,TGTGCCTGGGGGGAGGGGGAAATTAGCAATCAGCCCCAGCATTTT
TRBJ1-2,TRBV6-6,.,.,CASSGSLGYTF,TGTGCCAGCAGTGGTAGCCTGGGCTACACCTTC
TRBJ1-1,TRBV6-5,.,.,CASSYSPRGYEAFF,TGTGCCAGCAGTTACTCCCCCAGGGGATATGAAGCTTTCTTT
TRBJ2-1,TRBV4-1,.,TRBD2,CASSQGAGGPWNEQFF,TGCGCCAGCAGCCAAGGAGCGGGAGGGCCGTGGAATGAGCAGTTCTTC
TRBJ2-3,TRBV28,.,TRBD2,CASTIAGVSDTQYF,TGTGCCAGCACGATAGCGGGAGTATCAGATACGCAGTATTTT